The clone carrying this TCR beta chain qualifies as medium-sized. V lost 2 bases to trimming and J lost 7 bases; unmatched junction nucleotides: 5. The length of the CDR3 is 15 residues. The germline V gene has CDR1 MNHEY and CDR2 SVGAGI. This sample stems from a study of T cell changes during pregnancy in multiple sclerosis. Sequencing was performed with immunoSEQ multiplex PCR; in TCRdb, only in-frame clones are kept and a portion is missing. This table has 49,000 or so clones, approximately 94% appearing once. The rearrangement joins TRBV6-5 to TRBJ2-1, with 10 bases identical to TRBD2. The starting material was CD8+ T cells from peripheral blood mononuclear cells, obtained before pregnancy. This clonotype was sampled from a female donor with multiple sclerosis, enrolled in a pregnancy study. In DNA, the CDR3 is TGTGCCAGCAGTTACCGAGAAGCGGGAGGGAATGAGCAGTTCTTC. It specifies CASSYREAGGNEQFF.